This T cell receptor beta chain was obtained from a study of CD8 T cells in ankylosing spondylitis. Study-wide findings and caveats: There was a TCR beta motif, made of several highly homologous variants, that appeared characteristic of ankylosing spondylitis blood. Significantly higher representation of disease-linked clones was reported for matched ankylosing spondylitis synovial fluid.

Germline trimming cut 4 bases from V and 8 bases from J; bases unmatched to any gene: 13. In germline, CDR1 is LGHNA, CDR2 YNFKEQ. The CDR3 extends over 16 amino acids. Quantitative 5'-RACE with molecular barcodes produced the TCR beta libraries. From the 5' RACE reads, TCRdb called clonotypes with MiXCR, one entry per CDR3 protein. The table includes around 770,000 distinct CDR3 sequences, approximately 12% detected once. About this clonotype: Its antigen is currently unknown.

The chain recombines TRBV4-2 with TRBJ2-1; 8 bases match TRBD2. Material for sequencing was blood, either unsorted or a sorted T cell fraction (not recorded which). The clonotype originates from a male donor with ankylosing spondylitis. CDR3 loop: CASSPEVAGLVDEQFF. CDR3 nucleotide sequence: TGTGCCAGCAGCCCAGAAGTAGCGGGGCTTGTCGATGAGCAGTTCTTC.